Each of the 32 T cell receptor beta chains below was sequenced from the same sample in a study of T cell changes during pregnancy in multiple sclerosis. Assay used: immunoSEQ multiplex PCR; TCRdb lists only in-frame clones, some missing. The sample contains 99,000 or so clones, under 95% of which appear only once. The specimen comprised peripheral blood, sampled after pregnancy. These receptors were taken from a female donor with multiple sclerosis, enrolled in a pregnancy study.

This clone was detected only once. This chain connects TRBV28 to TRBJ2-2; D might be TRBD1 (5 bases). The CDR3 has 17 amino acids. Germline CDR1 reads MDHEN; CDR2 reads SYDVKM. Trimming pared 1 base from V and 4 bases from J, leaving 16 bases between. CDR3 protein: CASSLLGVSRSTGELFF. CDR3 DNA sequence: TGTGCCAGCAGTTTATTAGGGGTTTCCAGGTCCACCGGGGAGCTGTTTTTT.

CDR3 sequence: CASSSDRAEQYF. CDR3 nucleotide sequence: TGTGCCAGCAGTTCCGACAGGGCCGAGCAGTACTTC. This rearrangement joins TRBV27 to TRBJ2-7; 7 nucleotides match TRBD1. CDR1 and CDR2 (germline): MNHEY, SMNVEV (reference sequence). V lost 4 bases and J lost 6; bases outside the gene matches: 3. The CDR3 is made up of 12 amino acids.

This rearrangement joins TRBV5-4 to TRBJ1-3; the D gene is possibly TRBD1 (6 bases). Trimming left V 4 bases short and J 5 bases short, with 13 bases between. Germline V gene lookup returns CDR1 SGHNT and CDR2 YYREEE (reference sequence). The CDR3 is 14 residues long. This chain's CDR3 is CASSPGQSRNTIYF. CDR3 nucleotides: TGTGCCAGCAGCCCTGGACAGTCTAGAAACACCATATATTTT.

The chain uses TRBV5-1 and TRBJ2-1; D might be TRBD2 (6 bases). Trimming stripped 0 bases from V and 8 bases from J, with 15 bases between. The CDR3 has 15 amino acids. CDR1 SGHRS and CDR2 YFSETQ come from the germline V gene. The CDR3 nucleotides read TGCGCCAGCAGCTTGGCCGTGAGGGGCGGGGATGAGCAGTTCTTC. It codes for CASSLAVRGGDEQFF.

This rearrangement joins TRBV14 to TRBJ2-1; D may be TRBD1 (6 bases). Trimming took 4 bases from V and 5 from J, leaving 15 bases between them. In germline, CDR1 is SGHDN, CDR2 FVKESK. There are 15 residues in the CDR3. The CDR3 DNA reads TGTGCCAGCAGCCCCGGACAGAATGGCAACAATGAGCAGTTCTTC. Translated: CASSPGQNGNNEQFF.

The V call is TRBV6-5, the J call TRBJ2-7, with D tentatively TRBD2 (5 bases). Between the trimmed V and J ends, which lost 2 bases and 3 bases, there was a span of 11 bases. This CDR3 has 14 residues. Germline CDR1 and CDR2: MNHEY and SVGAGI. The CDR3 DNA reads TGTGCCAGCAGTTACGGGATTGAGGGCTACGAGCAGTACTTC. As protein: CASSYGIEGYEQYF.

CDR3 in amino acids: CASSIRGRREQYF. In DNA, the CDR3 is TGTGCCAGTAGTATCCGCGGCCGGAGGGAGCAGTACTTC. The chain couples TRBV19 to TRBJ2-7; TRBD2 is a possible D gene (5 bases). Trimming took 3 bases from V and 7 from J, leaving 13 bases between them. The length of the CDR3 is 13 residues. Germline values: CDR1 LNHDA, CDR2 SQIVND (reference sequence).

This chain connects TRBV11-2 to TRBJ2-3; 9 bases match TRBD2. Per the germline V gene, CDR1 is SGHAT and CDR2 is FQNNGV. This CDR3 has 17 residues. Germline trimming cut 5 bases from V and 4 bases from J; bases unmatched to any gene: 13. The CDR3: CASSPRGSGSGADTQYF. The DNA for the CDR3 is TGTGCCAGCAGCCCCCGGGGTAGCGGGAGTGGGGCAGATACGCAGTATTTT.

This sequence joins TRBV15 and TRBJ2-1, with 7 bases matching TRBD2. CDR3 length: 15 residues. Germline V CDR1 and CDR2: LNHNV, YYDKDF (reference sequence). Trimming took 5 bases from V and 5 from J; bases not matched to a gene: 9. Here the CDR3 DNA reads TGTGCCACCAGCTCCCGGACTAGTCGAGACAATGAGCAGTTCTTC. Encoded protein: CATSSRTSRDNEQFF.

V usage is TRBV19 and J usage is TRBJ2-1, with a tentative D call TRBD1 (6 bases). CDR1 and CDR2 from the germline V gene are LNHDA and SQIVND (reference sequence). The germline V and J ends were trimmed by 9 bases and 0 bases, with 15 bases remaining between them. The CDR3 has 15 residues. CDR3 DNA: TGTGCCAGCATGAAGGGGGAAAGCTCCTACAATGAGCAGTTCTTC. It translates to CASMKGESSYNEQFF. The entire variable domain, with the rest obtained from reference TRBV19 and TRBJ2-1, is as follows: DGGITQSPKYLFRKEGQNVTLSCEQNLNHDAMYWYRQDPGQGLRLIYYSQIVNDFQKGDIAEGYSVSREKKESFPLTVTSAQKNPTAFYLCASMKGESSYNEQFFGPGTRLTVL.

CDR3 residues: CASSDRVEAFF. Written as DNA, the CDR3 is TGTGCCAGCAGTGACAGGGTTGAAGCTTTCTTT. V and J are TRBV2 and TRBJ1-1, with D perhaps TRBD1 (5 bases). CDR3 length equals 11 residues. Deletions cut 3 bases from V and 7 bases from J, with 6 bases between. Germline CDR1 and CDR2: SNHLY and FYNNEI.

The CDR3 is CASSYSPGMNTEAFF. CDR3 sequence (DNA): TGTGCCAGCAGTTACTCCCCAGGAATGAACACTGAAGCTTTCTTT. V is TRBV6-5 and J is TRBJ1-1, with D unresolved. Trimming cost V 0 bases and J 0 bases, with 8 bases left between them. The CDR3 is made up of 15 amino acids. The germline V gene has CDR1 MNHEY and CDR2 SVGAGI.

DNA for the CDR3: TGTGCCAGCAGCTTACGGGGAGGACTCGACACCGGGGAGCTGTTTTTT. It yields the protein CASSLRGGLDTGELFF. The chain links TRBV11-2 to TRBJ2-2; D possibly corresponds to TRBD2 (6 bases). Germline values: CDR1 SGHAT, CDR2 FQNNGV. This CDR3 contains 16 residues. Deletions cut 2 bases from V and 3 bases from J, with 13 bases between.

The chain has TRBV27 and TRBJ2-7, with D uncertain. The CDR3 has 14 amino acids. The germline gives CDR1 MNHEY, CDR2 SMNVEV (reference sequence). Trimming pared 5 bases from V and 2 bases from J, leaving 13 bases between. The CDR3 DNA is TGTGCCAGCAGTCCTGGCTCAGGCCCCTACGAGCAGTACTTC. Amino acids: CASSPGSGPYEQYF.

This clone was seen once. The chain recombines TRBV5-1 with TRBJ2-7, with 8 bases fitting TRBD2. With 0 bases clipped from V and 2 bases from J, the junction kept 7 bases outside the gene matches. CDR3 length: 16 residues. Germline lookup yields CDR1 SGHRS and CDR2 YFSETQ. The CDR3 DNA reads as TGCGCCAGCAGCTTGGCCGGAGGAGCGGGGGCCTACGAGCAGTACTTC. This codes for CASSLAGGAGAYEQYF.

The V gene is TRBV25-1, the J gene TRBJ1-1, with D possibly being TRBD1 (5 bases). Germline V lookup: CDR1 MGHDK, CDR2 SYGVNS. The V and J ends lost 5 bases and 0 bases respectively, with 7 bases between them. The CDR3 extends over 13 amino acids. CDR3 coding DNA: TGTGCCAGCAGTTCCAGGGTGAACACTGAAGCTTTCTTT. It codes for CASSSRVNTEAFF. Variable domain in full (rest from reference TRBV25-1 and TRBJ1-1): EADIYQTPRYLVIGTGKKITLECSQTMGHDKMYWYQQDPGMELHLIHYSYGVNSTEKGDLSSESTVSRIRTEHFPLTLESARPSHTSQYLCASSSRVNTEAFFGQGTRLTVV.

The rearrangement joins TRBV6-1 to TRBJ2-3; 7 bases agree with TRBD2. CDR1 is MNHNS and CDR2 is SASEGT in the germline V gene. CDR3 length: 16 amino acids. V was clipped by 4 bases and J by 3 bases; unmatched bases: 10. DNA for the CDR3: TGTGCCAGCAGTGGCGCTCTAGCGGCCGGGACAGATACGCAGTATTTT. It translates to CASSGALAAGTDTQYF.

The V call is TRBV15, the J call TRBJ2-7; TRBD1 matches 12 bases. V was pared by 4 bases and J by 3 bases, with 10 bases of the junction left unmatched. This CDR3 region has 17 residues. Germline loops: CDR1 LNHNV, CDR2 YYDKDF (reference sequence). The CDR3 sequence is CATSTDRDRGLIYEQYF. Written as DNA, the CDR3 is TGTGCCACCAGCACAGACCGGGACAGGGGGCTAATCTACGAGCAGTACTTC.

The rearrangement joins TRBV11-2 to TRBJ2-2, with D possibly TRBD1 on 5 matching bases. Trimming removed 4 bases from V and 2 bases from J, with 8 bases in between. The CDR3 has 14 amino acids. Germline CDR1 reads SGHAT; CDR2 reads FQNNGV. Written as DNA, the CDR3 is TGTGCCAGCAGCTCCGGACATAACACCGGGGAGCTGTTTTTT. Translating it yields CASSSGHNTGELFF. The full variable domain, completed using reference TRBV11-2 and TRBJ2-2, is EAGVAQSPRYKIIEKRQSVAFWCNPISGHATLYWYQQILGQGPKLLIQFQNNGVVDDSQLPKDRFSAERLKGVDSTLKIQPAKLEDSAVYLCASSSGHNTGELFFGEGSRLTVL.

This clone has only one observation. The chain uses TRBV19 and TRBJ2-3; 7 bases agree with TRBD2. Trimming removed 5 bases from V and 2 bases from J; junction bases left unmatched: 7. Germline assignment: CDR1 LNHDA and CDR2 SQIVND (reference sequence). CDR3 length equals 15 residues. CDR3 nucleotide sequence: TGTGCCAGTAGTTCCGGACTAGGCGACACAGATACGCAGTATTTT. Its translation is CASSSGLGDTDTQYF.

The rearrangement links TRBV5-5 to TRBJ1-2; 7 nucleotides agree with TRBD1. The CDR3 has 16 residues. The V segment lost 3 bases and the J segment 1 base; nucleotides outside the gene matches: 9. Germline CDR1 reads SGHKS; CDR2 reads YYEKEE (reference sequence). CDR3 region: CASSSTGDSLNYGYTF. For the CDR3, the DNA is TGTGCCAGCAGCTCCACAGGGGACAGCCTTAACTATGGCTACACCTTC.

The chain links TRBV18 to TRBJ1-5; no reliable D call. Trimming removed 3 bases at V and 8 bases at J, with 11 bases between. The CDR3 contains 13 residues. Germline V gene data show CDR1 as KGHSH and CDR2 as LQKENI. This CDR3 reads CASSPGLMEPQHF. In DNA form, the CDR3 reads TGTGCCAGCTCACCGGGCCTAATGGAGCCCCAGCATTTT.

The chain is built from TRBV14 and TRBJ2-3, with 9 bases fitting TRBD2. Unmatched junction bases numbered 11, after V lost 2 bases and J lost 14 bases. Germline CDR1 and CDR2: SGHDN and FVKESK. This CDR3 is built from 14 residues. The CDR3: CASSQTRTGTSRYF. The CDR3 nucleotides are TGTGCCAGCAGCCAAACACGGACCGGGACTAGCAGGTATTTT. Together with reference TRBV14 and TRBJ2-3, the CDR3 gives the full variable domain: EAGVTQFPSHSVIEKGQTVTLRCDPISGHDNLYWYRRVMGKEIKFLLHFVKESKQDESGMPNNRFLAERTGGTYSTLKVQPAELEDSGVYFCASSQTRTGTSRYFGPGTRLTVL.

The V gene is TRBV29-1, the J gene TRBJ2-7, with 7 positions matching TRBD1. The CDR3 is 14 residues long. Unmatched junction bases numbered 5, after V lost 0 bases and J lost 3 bases. Per the germline V gene, CDR1 is SQVTM and CDR2 is ANQGSEA. Written as DNA, the CDR3 is TGCAGCGTTGAAGAGGCAGGGGGTCGCTACGAGCAGTACTTC. Its protein product is CSVEEAGGRYEQYF.

Here the CDR3 DNA reads TGTGCCAGCAGTTTACCCCTCGCGGGACCAGATACGCAGTATTTT. It translates to CASSLPLAGPDTQYF. The chain joins TRBV28 to TRBJ2-3; perhaps TRBD2 as D (6 bases). Per the germline V gene, CDR1 is MDHEN and CDR2 is SYDVKM. The V gene lost 2 bases and the J gene lost 4 bases, with 13 bases spanning the gap. The CDR3 totals 15 residues.

The chain recombines TRBV7-2 with TRBJ2-2, with 10 bases that match TRBD2. CDR1 is SGHTA and CDR2 is FQGNSA in the germline V gene. The CDR3 totals 15 residues. V gave up 7 bases and J gave up 6 bases; unmatched junction bases: 8. The CDR3 here is CASKGEREGPGELFF. In DNA, the CDR3 is TGTGCCAGCAAGGGGGAGCGGGAGGGCCCCGGGGAGCTGTTTTTT.

The chain is built from TRBV4-1 and TRBJ2-2, with 8 nucleotides matching TRBD1. From germline, CDR1 is MGHRA and CDR2 YSYEKL. Trimming took 1 base from V and 6 from J; bases not matched to a gene: 7. There are 16 residues in the CDR3. The CDR3 spells CASSQASRQGSGELFF. DNA for the CDR3: TGCGCCAGCAGCCAAGCGTCTCGACAGGGGTCCGGGGAGCTGTTTTTT.

V and J are TRBV15 and TRBJ2-2, with 10 bases identical to TRBD1. The germline V gene encodes CDR1 LNHNV and CDR2 YYDKDF (reference sequence). Trimming at V came to 1 base and at J to 5 bases, leaving 1 base not matched to a gene. The CDR3 totals 15 residues. This CDR3 is CATSRGTGGTGELFF. Written as DNA, the CDR3 is TGTGCCACCAGCAGAGGGACAGGGGGTACCGGGGAGCTGTTTTTT.

The V call is TRBV5-4, the J call TRBJ2-7, with D tentatively TRBD2 (6 bases). V was cut by 0 bases and J by 6 bases, with 16 bases left in between. The CDR3 length is 15 residues. The germline gives CDR1 SGHNT, CDR2 YYREEE (reference sequence). CDR3 region: CASSLDPGGILEQYF. Here the CDR3 DNA reads TGTGCCAGCAGCTTGGATCCTGGAGGGATACTCGAGCAGTACTTC.

This sequence joins TRBV6-4 and TRBJ1-5, with 8 bases that match TRBD1. Germline loops: CDR1 MRHNA, CDR2 SNTAGT. The V and J ends lost 3 bases and 4 bases, in that order; junction bases with no gene match: 5. The CDR3 totals 15 residues. The CDR3: CASSDSRGPNQPQHF. In DNA, the CDR3 is TGTGCCAGCAGTGATAGCAGGGGGCCGAATCAGCCCCAGCATTTT.

This sequence joins TRBV29-1 and TRBJ1-1, with 8 nucleotides matching TRBD1. Trimming took 3 bases from V and 9 from J; bases not matched to a gene: 15. This CDR3 has 15 amino acids. The germline V gene has CDR1 SQVTM and CDR2 ANQGSEA. The CDR3 DNA reads TGCAGCGTTGATCCCTACGCAGGACAGGGCCCCCAAGCTTTCTTT. Protein product: CSVDPYAGQGPQAFF.

The chain recombines TRBV6-5 with TRBJ1-3; D unclear. There are 15 residues in the CDR3. The V end was cut by 2 bases, the J end by 0 bases, with 8 bases between. In germline, CDR1 is MNHEY, CDR2 SVGAGI. The CDR3 loop reads CASSYRGVSGNTIYF. The DNA of the CDR3 is TGTGCCAGCAGTTACCGTGGAGTCTCTGGAAACACCATATATTTT.